The rows below give T cell receptor beta chains drawn from one sample of a study of CD8+ T cells in alopecia areata. Sequenced by immunoSEQ multiplex PCR; TCRdb stores in-frame clones only, minus some. The sample holds more than 200,000 clones, more than 55% seen once. Material: CD4+ T cells sorted from blood, obtained between weeks 43 and 45, from a patient treated with tofacitinib. The origin of the receptors is a human donor with alopecia areata. The CDR3 runs from the conserved cysteine through the conserved F or W. D genes are given only for firm matches. Only part of the rows carry a size: once, few, many, or a class if the clone is expanded.

CDR3 DNA	CDR3 protein	clone size	J gene	D gene	V gene
TGTGCCAGCAACCGGGACAGGGGGGCAGATACGCAGTATTTT	CASNRDRGADTQYF	NA	TRBJ2-3	TRBD1	TRBV9
TGTGCCAGCAGCCAAGAAGCGACGGGGGCCTCCTACGAGCAGTACTTC	CASSQEATGASYEQYF	NA	TRBJ2-7	NA	TRBV4-2
TGTGCCAGCAGGGGACAGGGGGTCACTGAAGCTTTCTTT	CASRGQGVTEAFF	once	TRBJ1-1	TRBD1	TRBV2
TGTGCCAGCGGACCTATGGGGGGGTATGGCTACACCTTC	CASGPMGGYGYTF	NA	TRBJ1-2	NA	TRBV7-9
TGTGCCAGCAGCCCTCCCCCGGGGGGTCCCTACGAGCAGTACTTC	CASSPPPGGPYEQYF	NA	TRBJ2-7	TRBD2	TRBV14
TGTGCCAGCAGCTTAGGGAGCCACACTGAAGCTTTCTTT	CASSLGSHTEAFF	many	TRBJ1-1	NA	TRBV11-2
TGTGCCAGCAGCGTAGGACTAGCGGGGGGCCAACGGACAGATACGCAGTATTTT	CASSVGLAGGQRTDTQYF	NA	TRBJ2-3	TRBD2	TRBV9
TGCGCCAGCACTCCCGGGACTGGGAGAACTGAAGCTTTCTTT	CASTPGTGRTEAFF	NA	TRBJ1-1	NA	TRBV5-1
TGTGCCTGGAGCGCCCAAAGATCTGGGGCCAACGTCCTGACTTTC	CAWSAQRSGANVLTF	NA	TRBJ2-6	NA	TRBV30
TGTGCCAGCAGCTTAGCGGTCACAGATACGCAGTATTTT	CASSLAVTDTQYF	many	TRBJ2-3	NA	TRBV7-9
TGTGCCAGCAGCGGACTAGAAGTCGCTGAGGAGCAGTTCTTC	CASSGLEVAEEQFF	NA	TRBJ2-1	TRBD2	TRBV4-2
TGTGCCAGCAAGACTAGCGGGGGCAACAATGAGCAGTTCTTC	CASKTSGGNNEQFF	NA	TRBJ2-1	TRBD2	TRBV6-4
TGTGCCAGCAGTTACAGGGTTGCTTCACCCCTCCACTTT	CASSYRVASPLHF	few	TRBJ1-6	NA	TRBV6-6
TGTGCCAGCGGACCGGGACAGTACAATGAGCAGTTCTTC	CASGPGQYNEQFF	few	TRBJ2-1	TRBD1	TRBV27
TGCAGCGTTGCGCCAGGGGGCATTAATGAAAAACTGTTTTTT	CSVAPGGINEKLFF	NA	TRBJ1-4	TRBD1	TRBV29-1
TGTGCCAGCAGTACCCAGGGCGGAAATCAGCCCCAGCATTTT	CASSTQGGNQPQHF	NA	TRBJ1-5	NA	TRBV2